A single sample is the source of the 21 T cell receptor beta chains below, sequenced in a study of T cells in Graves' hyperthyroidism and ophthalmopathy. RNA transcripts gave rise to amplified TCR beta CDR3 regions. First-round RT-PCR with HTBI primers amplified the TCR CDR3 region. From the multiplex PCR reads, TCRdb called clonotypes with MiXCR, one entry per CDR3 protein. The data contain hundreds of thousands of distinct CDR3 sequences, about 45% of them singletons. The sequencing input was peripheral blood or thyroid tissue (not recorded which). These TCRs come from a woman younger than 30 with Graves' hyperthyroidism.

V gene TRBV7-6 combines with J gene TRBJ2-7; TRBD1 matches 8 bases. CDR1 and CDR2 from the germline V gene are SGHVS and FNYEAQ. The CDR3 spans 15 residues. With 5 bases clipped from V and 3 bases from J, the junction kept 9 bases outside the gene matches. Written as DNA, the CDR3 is TGTGCCAGCAGCCTACTGGGACAGGCCGACTACGAGCAGTACTTC. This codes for CASSLLGQADYEQYF.

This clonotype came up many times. CDR3 sequence: CASSSRRTLTEAFF. The CDR3 DNA sequence: TGTGCCAGCAGCTCAAGACGTACACTCACTGAAGCTTTCTTT. The chain combines TRBV11-2 with TRBJ1-1, with D unresolved. Germline loops: CDR1 SGHAT, CDR2 FQNNGV. The ends were cut back, 4 bases at V and 4 bases at J, with 13 bases in the middle. The CDR3 runs to 14 residues.

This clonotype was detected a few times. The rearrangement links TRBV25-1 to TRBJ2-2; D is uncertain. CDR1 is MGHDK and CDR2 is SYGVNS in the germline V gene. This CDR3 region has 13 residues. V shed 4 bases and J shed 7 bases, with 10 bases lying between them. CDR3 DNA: TGTGCCAGCAGTGGATACAGCGTCGGGGAGCTGTTTTTT. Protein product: CASSGYSVGELFF.

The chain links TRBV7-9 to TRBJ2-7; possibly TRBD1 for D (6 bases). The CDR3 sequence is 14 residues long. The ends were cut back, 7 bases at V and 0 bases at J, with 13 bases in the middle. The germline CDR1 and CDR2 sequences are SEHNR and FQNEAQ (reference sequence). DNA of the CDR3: TGTGCCAGCACCAAACAGGGTAGCTCCTACGAGCAGTACTTC. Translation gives CASTKQGSSYEQYF.

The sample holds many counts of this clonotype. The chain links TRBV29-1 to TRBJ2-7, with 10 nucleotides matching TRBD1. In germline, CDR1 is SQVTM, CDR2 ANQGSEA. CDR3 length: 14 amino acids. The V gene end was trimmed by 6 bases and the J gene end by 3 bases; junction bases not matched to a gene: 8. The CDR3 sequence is CSVSGTGDLYEQYF. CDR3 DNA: TGCAGCGTGTCAGGGACAGGGGACCTCTACGAGCAGTACTTC.

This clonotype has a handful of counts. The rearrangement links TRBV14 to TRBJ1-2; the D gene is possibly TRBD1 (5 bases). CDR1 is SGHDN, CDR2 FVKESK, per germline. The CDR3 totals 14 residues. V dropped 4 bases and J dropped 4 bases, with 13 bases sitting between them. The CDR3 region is CASSPGTPPYGYTF. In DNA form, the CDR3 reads TGTGCCAGCAGCCCCGGGACTCCTCCCTATGGCTACACCTTC.

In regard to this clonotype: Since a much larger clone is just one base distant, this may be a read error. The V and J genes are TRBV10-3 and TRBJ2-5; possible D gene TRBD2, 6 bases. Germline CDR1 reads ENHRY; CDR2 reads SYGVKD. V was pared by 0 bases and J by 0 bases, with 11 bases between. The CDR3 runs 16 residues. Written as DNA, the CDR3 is TGTGCCATCAGTGAGTCCCGGAGGGCCCACCAAGAGACCCAGTACTTC. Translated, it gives CAISESRRAHQETQYF.

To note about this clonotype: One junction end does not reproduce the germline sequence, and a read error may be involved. In DNA form, the CDR3 reads TGTGCCAGCAGTGTTCGGCTAGCGGGAGGGTACGAGCTGTACTTC. As protein: CASSVRLAGGYELYF. The chain couples TRBV10-3 to TRBJ2-7; 12 positions match TRBD2. Germline V gene data show CDR1 as ENHRY and CDR2 as SYGVKD. There are 15 residues in the CDR3.

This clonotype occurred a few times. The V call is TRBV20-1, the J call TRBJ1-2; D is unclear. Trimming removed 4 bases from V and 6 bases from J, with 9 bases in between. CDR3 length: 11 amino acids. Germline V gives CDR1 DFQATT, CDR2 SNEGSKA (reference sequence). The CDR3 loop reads CSAKVIHGYTF. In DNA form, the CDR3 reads TGCAGTGCTAAAGTGATACATGGCTACACCTTC.

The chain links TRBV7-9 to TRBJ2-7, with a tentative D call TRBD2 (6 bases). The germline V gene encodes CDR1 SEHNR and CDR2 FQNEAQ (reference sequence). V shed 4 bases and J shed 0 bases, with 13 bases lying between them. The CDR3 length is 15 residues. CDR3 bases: TGTGCCAGCAGCTATAGCGGTAAGAGCTCCTACGAGCAGTACTTC. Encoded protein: CASSYSGKSSYEQYF.

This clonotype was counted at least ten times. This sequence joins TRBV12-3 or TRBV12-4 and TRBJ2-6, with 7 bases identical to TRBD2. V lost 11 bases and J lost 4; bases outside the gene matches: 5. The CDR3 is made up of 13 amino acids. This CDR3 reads CAAGRAGANVLTF. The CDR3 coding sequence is TGTGCCGCGGGGAGGGCCGGGGCCAACGTCCTGACTTTC.

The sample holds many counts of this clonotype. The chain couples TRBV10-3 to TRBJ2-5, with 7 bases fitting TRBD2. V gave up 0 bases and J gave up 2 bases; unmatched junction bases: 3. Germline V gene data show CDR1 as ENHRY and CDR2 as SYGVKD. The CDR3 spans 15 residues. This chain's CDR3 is CAISESWREQETQYF. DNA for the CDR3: TGTGCCATCAGTGAGTCCTGGCGGGAGCAAGAGACCCAGTACTTC.

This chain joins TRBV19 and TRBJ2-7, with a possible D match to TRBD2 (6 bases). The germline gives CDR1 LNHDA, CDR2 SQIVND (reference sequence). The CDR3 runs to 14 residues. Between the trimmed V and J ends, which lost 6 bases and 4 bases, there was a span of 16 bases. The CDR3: CASSPRRGQYEQYF. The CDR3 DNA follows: TGTGCCAGTAGCCCCCGGCGGGGTCAATACGAGCAGTACTTC.

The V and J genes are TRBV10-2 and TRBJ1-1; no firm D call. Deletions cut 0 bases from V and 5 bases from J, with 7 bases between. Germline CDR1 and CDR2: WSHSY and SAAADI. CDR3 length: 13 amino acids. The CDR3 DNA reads TGCGCCAGCAGTGAGTCGAAGGAGACTGAAGCTTTCTTT. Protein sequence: CASSESKETEAFF.

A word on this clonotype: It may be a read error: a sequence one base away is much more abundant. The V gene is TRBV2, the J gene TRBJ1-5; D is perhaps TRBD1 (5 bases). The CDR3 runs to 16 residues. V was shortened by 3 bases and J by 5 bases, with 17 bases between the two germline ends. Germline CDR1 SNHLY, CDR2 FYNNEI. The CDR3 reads CASSDPRGAGDQPQHF. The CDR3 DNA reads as TGTGCCAGCAGTGATCCTCGTGGGGCGGGGGATCAGCCCCAGCATTTT.

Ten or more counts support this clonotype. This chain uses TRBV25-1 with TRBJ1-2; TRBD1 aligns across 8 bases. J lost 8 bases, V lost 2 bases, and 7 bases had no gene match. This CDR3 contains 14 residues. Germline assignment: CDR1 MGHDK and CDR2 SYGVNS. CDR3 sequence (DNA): TGTGCCAGCAGTGAAGTGGACAGGGCATCCGGCTACACCTTC. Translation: CASSEVDRASGYTF.

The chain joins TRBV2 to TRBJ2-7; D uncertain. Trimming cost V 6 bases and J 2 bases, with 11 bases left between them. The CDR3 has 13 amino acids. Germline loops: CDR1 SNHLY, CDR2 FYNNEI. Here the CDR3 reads CASSFLRTYEQYF. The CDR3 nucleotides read TGTGCCAGCAGCTTCCTCCGGACCTACGAGCAGTACTTC.

Here the CDR3 reads CASSPFRTVSNQPQHF. The DNA for the CDR3 is TGTGCCAGCAGCCCCTTCCGGACAGTAAGCAATCAGCCCCAGCATTTT. The chain combines TRBV11-1 with TRBJ1-5, with D possibly matching TRBD1 (6 bases). The CDR3 contains 16 residues. The germline V gene encodes CDR1 SGHAT and CDR2 FQDESV (reference sequence). V was pared by 5 bases and J by 1 base, with 15 bases between.

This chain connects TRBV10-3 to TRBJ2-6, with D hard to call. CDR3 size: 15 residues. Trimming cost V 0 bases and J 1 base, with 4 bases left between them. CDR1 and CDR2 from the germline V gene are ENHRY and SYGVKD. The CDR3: CAISESFSGANVLTF. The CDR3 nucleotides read TGTGCCATCAGTGAGTCGTTTTCTGGGGCCAACGTCCTGACTTTC.

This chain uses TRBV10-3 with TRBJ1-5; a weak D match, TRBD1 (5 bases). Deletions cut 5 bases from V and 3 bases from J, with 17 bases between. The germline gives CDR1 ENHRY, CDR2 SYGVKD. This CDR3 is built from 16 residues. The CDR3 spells CAISQGPDGSNQPQHF. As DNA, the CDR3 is TGTGCCATCAGTCAGGGCCCGGACGGATCCAATCAGCCCCAGCATTTT.

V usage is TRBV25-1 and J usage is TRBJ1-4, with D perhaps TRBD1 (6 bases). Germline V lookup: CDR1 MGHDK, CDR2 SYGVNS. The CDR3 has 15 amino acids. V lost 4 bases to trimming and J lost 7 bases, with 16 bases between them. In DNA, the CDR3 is TGTGCCAGCAGTGGATGGGAACAGGGCCCTGAAAAACTGTTTTTT. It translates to CASSGWEQGPEKLFF.